The 20 T cell receptor beta chains listed next were all sequenced from one sample in a study of untreated major depressive disorder. Study observations and caveats: CD4+ T cells from depressed patients used TRBV05-01 (Vbeta 5.1) more often than controls.

Their antigens are not known. The repertoire was sequenced with immunoSEQ multiplex PCR; TCRdb's copy has only in-frame clones and lacks some. The table lists under 15,000 clones, around 90% of them singletons, with 1.5% to 2% in the top ten. Material for sequencing was CD4+ T cells from PBMCs. These receptors all stem from a woman in her thirties with major depressive disorder.

The genes are TRBV28 and TRBJ2-2; 9 bases align to TRBD1. Trimming cost V 3 bases and J 4 bases; bases outside gene matches: 3. The length of the CDR3 is 15 residues. Germline V gives CDR1 MDHEN, CDR2 SYDVKM. In DNA, the CDR3 is TGTGCCAGCAGTTTTGGGACAGGGATCACCGGGGAGCTGTTTTTT. Protein: CASSFGTGITGELFF.

The rearrangement joins TRBV12-5 to TRBJ1-3; 8 bases fit TRBD1. Germline CDR1 is LGHNT and CDR2 is FRNRAP. This CDR3 is 19 amino acids long. V lost 3 bases and J lost 5; bases outside the gene matches: 18. CDR3 coding DNA: TGTGCTAGTGGTTTATACCGTTGGGCAGGGGGCGAGGTGAGAAACACCATATATTTT. It codes for CASGLYRWAGGEVRNTIYF.

The CDR3 coding sequence is TGTGCCAGTAGGGGGACTAGCGCGGATGAGCAGTACTTC. Residues: CASRGTSADEQYF. The V call is TRBV19, the J call TRBJ2-7; 10 bases line up with TRBD2. The CDR3 loop spans 13 amino acids. Germline lookup yields CDR1 LNHDA and CDR2 SQIVND (reference sequence). Losses at the gene ends were 6 bases for V and 7 bases for J; bases not matched to a gene: 6.

This chain uses TRBV29-1 with TRBJ1-5; tentatively, D is TRBD1 (5 bases). Germline CDR1 reads SQVTM; CDR2 reads ANQGSEA. Trimming took off 3 bases at V and 5 bases at J, with 8 bases between the two ends. This CDR3 region has 12 residues. This CDR3 reads CSVDRGDQPQHF. CDR3 DNA sequence: TGCAGCGTTGACCGGGGCGATCAGCCCCAGCATTTT.

This clone was seen only once. The chain joins TRBV15 to TRBJ2-7; D tentatively fits TRBD1 or TRBD2 (5 bases each). CDR3 length: 13 residues. Germline CDR1 and CDR2: LNHNV and YYDKDF (reference sequence). The germline V and J ends were trimmed by 5 bases and 0 bases, with 8 bases remaining between them. CDR3 sequence: CATSGGFSYEQYF. The DNA of the CDR3 is TGTGCCACCAGCGGGGGATTCTCCTACGAGCAGTACTTC.

The J gene is TRBJ1-2, the V gene TRBV2; D unresolved. With 0 bases removed from V and 10 bases from J, the gap between germline ends came to 9 bases. CDR1 is SNHLY, CDR2 FYNNEI, per germline. This CDR3 is 12 amino acids long. The CDR3 DNA sequence: TGTGCCAGCAGTGAAGCGGGCGGGGTCTACACCTTC. It yields the protein CASSEAGGVYTF.

The gene calls are TRBV5-5 and TRBJ1-5; D ambiguous. This CDR3 region has 15 residues. Germline V gene data show CDR1 as SGHKS and CDR2 as YYEKEE (reference sequence). Trimming shortened V by 4 bases and J by 0 bases, and 11 bases separated the two germline ends. The CDR3 here is CASSPSWNSNQPQHF. CDR3 coding DNA: TGTGCCAGCAGCCCCTCTTGGAATAGCAATCAGCCCCAGCATTTT.

This rearrangement joins TRBV19 to TRBJ2-5; the match to TRBD2 covers 10 bases. The CDR3 covers 16 residues. Germline trimming cut 8 bases from V and 5 bases from J; bases unmatched to any gene: 14. Germline assignment: CDR1 LNHDA and CDR2 SQIVND (reference sequence). The DNA of the CDR3 is TGTGCCAGTGTGGGGGTTTCTAGCGGGAGAGTGGAGACCCAGTACTTC. This sequence encodes CASVGVSSGRVETQYF.

The V gene is TRBV30, the J gene TRBJ2-3; either TRBD1 or TRBD2 may supply D (6 bases each). Trimming cost V 3 bases and J 6 bases, with 13 bases left between them. CDR3 length: 13 amino acids. From germline, CDR1 is GTSNPN and CDR2 SVGIG (reference sequence). The CDR3 region is CAWSGGGFDTQYF. The CDR3 DNA is TGTGCCTGGAGCGGAGGGGGGTTCGATACGCAGTATTTT.

This chain links TRBV7-8 with TRBJ2-3; TRBD2 matches at 7 bases. The V and J ends lost 5 bases and 2 bases, in that order; junction bases with no gene match: 10. The CDR3 loop spans 16 amino acids. CDR1 and CDR2 from the germline V gene are SGHVS and FQNEAQ. CDR3 protein: CASSPRRETNTDTQYF. CDR3 DNA sequence: TGTGCCAGCAGCCCCCGGCGGGAGACTAACACAGATACGCAGTATTTT.

The genes are TRBV18 and TRBJ2-2; 10 nucleotides line up with TRBD2. Looked up from germline, CDR1 is KGHSH and CDR2 is LQKENI. With V trimmed by 2 bases and J by 3 bases, 3 bases remained unmatched. This CDR3 has 16 amino acids. The DNA for the CDR3 is TGTGCCAGCTCACCATACCTAGCGGGAGACACCGGGGAGCTGTTTTTT. This codes for CASSPYLAGDTGELFF.

The rearrangement links TRBV29-1 to TRBJ2-7; 7 bases line up with TRBD2. This CDR3 is built from 13 residues. Per the germline V gene, CDR1 is SQVTM and CDR2 is ANQGSEA. J lost 2 bases, V lost 4 bases, and 5 bases had no gene match. The CDR3 is CSVVGGSPYEQYF. CDR3 DNA sequence: TGCAGCGTTGTGGGCGGGAGTCCCTACGAGCAGTACTTC.

In its sample, this clone was seen once. The J gene is TRBJ2-7, the V gene TRBV6-1; D gene ambiguous. CDR1 MNHNS and CDR2 SASEGT come from the germline V gene. This CDR3 spans 12 amino acids. V was cut by 1 base and J by 3 bases, with 4 bases left in between. The CDR3 bases are TGTGCCAGCAGTGAAGGCCGCTACGAGCAGTACTTC. This gives the protein CASSEGRYEQYF.

The gene calls are TRBV11-2 and TRBJ1-3; the D is unclear. Per the germline V gene, CDR1 is SGHAT and CDR2 is FQNNGV. V lost 1 base and J 3 bases, leaving 7 bases between the germline ends. The CDR3 extends over 14 amino acids. The CDR3 reads CASSLGVGGNTIYF. CDR3 sequence (DNA): TGTGCCAGCAGCTTAGGGGTCGGTGGAAACACCATATATTTT.

The V and J genes are TRBV10-3 and TRBJ1-3; D perhaps matches TRBD1 (6 bases). Trimming took off 6 bases at V and 0 bases at J, with 6 bases between the two ends. Germline V gives CDR1 ENHRY, CDR2 SYGVKD. The CDR3 runs to 13 residues. This CDR3 reads CAIRDSSGNTIYF. Written as DNA, the CDR3 is TGTGCCATCAGGGACAGCTCTGGAAACACCATATATTTT.

The chain is built from TRBV10-1 and TRBJ2-2; TRBD1 aligns across 8 bases. V lost 6 bases and J lost 6; bases outside the gene matches: 6. CDR3 length equals 14 residues. Germline V gene sequence: CDR1 WNHNN, CDR2 SYGVQD (reference sequence). DNA for the CDR3: TGCGCCAGCAGGTTGGACAGGGTCGCCGGGGAGCTGTTTTTT. Translating gives CASRLDRVAGELFF.

The chain links TRBV27 to TRBJ2-3; the D gene could be TRBD1 or TRBD2 (6 bases each). CDR3 length: 16 residues. The germline V gene has CDR1 MNHEY and CDR2 SMNVEV (reference sequence). The V and J ends lost 4 bases and 2 bases respectively, with 16 bases between them. This chain's CDR3 is CASSSDRRAYTDTQYF. CDR3 sequence (DNA): TGTGCCAGCAGTTCCGACAGGAGGGCCTACACAGATACGCAGTATTTT.

The V gene is TRBV27, the J gene TRBJ2-7, with a possible D match to TRBD2 (7 bases). Germline V gives CDR1 MNHEY, CDR2 SMNVEV (reference sequence). V shed 6 bases and J shed 3 bases, with 12 bases lying between them. The length of the CDR3 is 13 residues. In DNA, the CDR3 is TGTGCCAGCAGGGGAGGGGGTAACTACGAGCAGTACTTC. Amino acid sequence: CASRGGGNYEQYF.

The chain joins TRBV19 to TRBJ1-1; possible D gene TRBD1, 5 bases. The CDR3 sequence is 17 residues long. Trimming shortened V by 1 base and J by 1 base, and 16 bases separated the two germline ends. The germline gives CDR1 LNHDA, CDR2 SQIVND (reference sequence). The CDR3 DNA reads as TGTGCCAGTAGTATAGTAGCCGGGGCAACCGCGAACACTGAAGCTTTCTTT. It codes for CASSIVAGATANTEAFF.

The chain has TRBV27 and TRBJ2-1; D is possibly TRBD1 or TRBD2 (5 bases each). CDR1 and CDR2 from the germline V gene are MNHEY and SMNVEV (reference sequence). V lost 0 bases and J lost 6, with 21 bases in between. This CDR3 is 18 amino acids long. The CDR3 spells CASSLSISGLAFRNEQFF. CDR3 bases: TGTGCCAGCAGTTTATCGATTTCGGGGCTAGCTTTTCGCAATGAGCAGTTCTTC.